This TCR beta chain was identified in a study of blood T cell repertoires in COVID-19. Overall study: Acute and convalescent COVID-19 specimens originated in the United States, Italy and Spain. T cells, B-cell-depleted T cells, or PBMCs provided the cDNA or gDNA that served as material.

The CDR3 contains 14 residues. Looked up from germline, CDR1 is MNHEY and CDR2 is SVGAGI. V lost 2 bases and J lost 4, with 11 bases in between. Authors' methods: Quantification of nucleated cells was approximated via reference gene primer amplification. Generated by immunoSEQ multiplex PCR, the TCRdb table keeps only in-frame clones and is missing some. The D gene and trimming were derived from the DNA, and the V and J assignments and clone size from that table. The sample yields roughly 70,000 clones, 70% to 90% seen once. The receptor's source is a man in his fifties with active COVID-19. The chain recombines TRBV6-5 with TRBJ1-2, with TRBD1 as a possible D gene (5 bases). The sequencing input was peripheral blood. Here the CDR3 reads CASSYTDSVYGYTF. As DNA, the CDR3 is TGTGCCAGCAGTTACACTGACAGCGTCTATGGCTACACCTTC.